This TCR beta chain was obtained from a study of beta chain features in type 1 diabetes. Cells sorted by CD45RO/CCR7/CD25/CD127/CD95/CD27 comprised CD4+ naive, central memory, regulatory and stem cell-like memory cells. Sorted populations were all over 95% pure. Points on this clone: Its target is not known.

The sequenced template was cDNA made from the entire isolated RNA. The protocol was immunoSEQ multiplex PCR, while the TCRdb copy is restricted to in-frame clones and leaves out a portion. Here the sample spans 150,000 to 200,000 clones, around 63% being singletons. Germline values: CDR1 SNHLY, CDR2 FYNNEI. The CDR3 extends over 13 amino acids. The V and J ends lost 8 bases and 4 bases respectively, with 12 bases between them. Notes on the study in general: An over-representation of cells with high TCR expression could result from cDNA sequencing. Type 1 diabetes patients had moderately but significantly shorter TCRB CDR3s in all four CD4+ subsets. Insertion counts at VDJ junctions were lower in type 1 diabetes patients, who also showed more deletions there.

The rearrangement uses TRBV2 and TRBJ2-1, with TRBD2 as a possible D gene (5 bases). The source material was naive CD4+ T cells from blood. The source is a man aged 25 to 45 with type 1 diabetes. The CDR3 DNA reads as TGTGCCAGCGGGAGTCTCCTATACAATGAGCAGTTCTTC. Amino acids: CASGSLLYNEQFF.